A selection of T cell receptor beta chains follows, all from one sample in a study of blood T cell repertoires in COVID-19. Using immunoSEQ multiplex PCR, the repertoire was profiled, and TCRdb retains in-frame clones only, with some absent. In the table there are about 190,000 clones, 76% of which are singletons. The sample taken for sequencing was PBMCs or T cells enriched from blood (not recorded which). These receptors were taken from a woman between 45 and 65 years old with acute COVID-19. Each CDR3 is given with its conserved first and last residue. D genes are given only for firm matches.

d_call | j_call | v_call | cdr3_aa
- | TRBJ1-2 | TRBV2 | CASSEAPAGPVYGYTF
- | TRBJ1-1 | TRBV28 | CASSIGTAGAFF
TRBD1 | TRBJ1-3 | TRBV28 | CASRQGTDSGNTIYF
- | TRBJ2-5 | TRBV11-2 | CASSQAGGRETQYF
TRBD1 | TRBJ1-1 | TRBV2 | CASSVSQGAPPF
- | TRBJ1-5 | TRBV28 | CASTSRWQSRAQPQHF
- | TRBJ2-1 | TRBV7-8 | CASSPGNNEQFF
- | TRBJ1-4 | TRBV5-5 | CASSLVADEKLFF
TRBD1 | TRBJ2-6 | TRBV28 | CASSFWDRAGANVLTF
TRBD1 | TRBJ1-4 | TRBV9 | CASSPRDSGVNEKLFF
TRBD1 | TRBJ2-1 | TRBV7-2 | CASSLARDRVHEQFF
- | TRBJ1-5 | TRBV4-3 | CASSQEAGLNQPQHF
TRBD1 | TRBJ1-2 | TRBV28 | CASGRQGPTLEGYTF
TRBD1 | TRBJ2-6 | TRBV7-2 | CASSSLGQGSGANVLTF
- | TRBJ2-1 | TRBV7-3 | CASSLLGGKYNEQFF
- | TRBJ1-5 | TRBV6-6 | CASSLLLRGSNQPQHF
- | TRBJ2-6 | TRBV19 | CASSSPGSRSKIPGANVLTF
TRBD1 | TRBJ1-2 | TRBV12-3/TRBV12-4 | CASSDRGVGYTF
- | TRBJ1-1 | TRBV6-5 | CASSYSSTATEAFF
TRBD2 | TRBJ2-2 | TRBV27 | CASRLAGALSGELFF
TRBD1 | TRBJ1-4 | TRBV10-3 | CAISGGTGNEKLFF
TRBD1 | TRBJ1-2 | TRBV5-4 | CASSLQGVGYGYTF
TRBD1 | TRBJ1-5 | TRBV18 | CASSPIPGQGFAQHF
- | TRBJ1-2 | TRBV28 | CASSLGGAAGYTF
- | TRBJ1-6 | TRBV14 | CASSSGQPWPYNSPLHF
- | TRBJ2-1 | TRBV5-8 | CASSLRQIYNEQFF
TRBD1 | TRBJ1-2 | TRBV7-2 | CASSEQGYYGYTF
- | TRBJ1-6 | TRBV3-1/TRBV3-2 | CASSQDTKSSPLHF
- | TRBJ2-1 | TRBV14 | CASSQYVGRAGEQFF
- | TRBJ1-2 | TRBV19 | CASRPSTLRGYGYTF
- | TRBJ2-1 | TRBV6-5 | CATGPEFSYNEQFF
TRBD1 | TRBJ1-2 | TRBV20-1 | CSASATPGGQGAEFGGYTF
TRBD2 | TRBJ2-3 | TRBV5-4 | CASSPPGTSGGSDTQYF
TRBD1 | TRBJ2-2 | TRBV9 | CASRGGLNTGELFF
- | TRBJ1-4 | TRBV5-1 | CASGAGTQLNEKLFF
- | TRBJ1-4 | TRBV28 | CASSFSRRINEKLFF
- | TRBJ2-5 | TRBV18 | CASSPLTDRGETQYF
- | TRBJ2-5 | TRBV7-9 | CASSLGRGRETQYF
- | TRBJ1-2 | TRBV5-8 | CASSLIPNSYGYTF
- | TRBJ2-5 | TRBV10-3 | CAISLNGIQETQYF
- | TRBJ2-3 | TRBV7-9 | CASSGTYRADTQYF
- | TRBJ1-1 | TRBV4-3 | CASSQEGRDTEAFF
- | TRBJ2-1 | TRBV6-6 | CASSLLDVPAGPYNEQFF
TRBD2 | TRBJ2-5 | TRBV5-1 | CASSGTSGVETQYF